This T cell receptor (beta chain) derives from a study of identifying expanded T cells in peripheral blood. The protocol was immunoSEQ multiplex PCR, while the TCRdb copy is restricted to in-frame clones and leaves out a portion. The sample records about 78,000 clones, 84% being singletons. Findings of the study overall: About 1.2 clones differed between technical replicates, versus roughly 16 and 20 over time. Clone count variance between roughly 2-week samples rose with total template count.

Concerning this clone itself: The antigen remains undetermined.

The V gene end was trimmed by 3 bases and the J gene end by 6 bases; junction bases not matched to a gene: 3. CDR1 and CDR2 from the germline V gene are LNHNV and YYDKDF (reference sequence). This CDR3 spans 14 amino acids. J is TRBJ2-2 and V is TRBV15; TRBD1 matches at 8 bases. This TCR was sampled from a person aged 18-70 years in good health. The sequencing sample was made of blood. The CDR3 loop is CATSRAGGSGELFF. The CDR3 DNA reads as TGTGCCACCAGCAGGGCAGGGGGCTCCGGGGAGCTGTTTTTT.